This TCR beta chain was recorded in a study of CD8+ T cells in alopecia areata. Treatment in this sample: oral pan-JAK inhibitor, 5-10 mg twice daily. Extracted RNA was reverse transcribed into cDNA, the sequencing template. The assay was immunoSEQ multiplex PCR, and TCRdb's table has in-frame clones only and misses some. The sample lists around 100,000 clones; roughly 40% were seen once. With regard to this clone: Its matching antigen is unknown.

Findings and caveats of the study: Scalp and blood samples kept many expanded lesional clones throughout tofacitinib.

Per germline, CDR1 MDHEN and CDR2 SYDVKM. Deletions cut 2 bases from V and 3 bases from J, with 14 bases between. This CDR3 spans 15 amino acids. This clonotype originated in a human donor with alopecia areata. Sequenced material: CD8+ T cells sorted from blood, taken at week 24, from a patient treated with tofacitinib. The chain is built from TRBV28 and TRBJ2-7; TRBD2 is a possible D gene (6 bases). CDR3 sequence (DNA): TGTGCCAGCAGTTTAACGGGAGAGCTATTCTACGAGCAGTACTTC. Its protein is CASSLTGELFYEQYF.